Below, 28 T cell receptor beta chains from the same sample are listed, as sequenced in a study of blood T cell repertoires in COVID-19 (dated by TCRdb to the early 2020s). Library prep was done by the immunoSEQ multiplex PCR assay. Entries here come from immuneACCESS through TCRdb and include only in-frame sequences with V and J called. Some clones fail to appear in such tables; in the studies checked, an unresolved V gene covers under half of the shortfall, and the cause of the remainder is unknown. Across this sample there are 200,000 to 250,000 clones, with roughly 80% seen only once. The ten largest make up about 5% of the sample. The sequenced sample was peripheral blood. These receptors were obtained from a woman in her 70s with COVID-19, enrolled during active disease.

The V call is TRBV28, the J call TRBJ1-6; D perhaps matches TRBD1 (5 bases). This CDR3 region has 15 residues. Germline V gives CDR1 MDHEN, CDR2 SYDVKM. Trimming left V 8 bases short and J 1 base short, with 12 bases between. CDR3 loop: CASGGGRSYNSPLHF. CDR3 nucleotides: TGTGCCAGCGGGGGAGGGAGGTCCTATAATTCACCCCTCCACTTT.

The rearrangement links TRBV18 to TRBJ1-1; the match to TRBD1 covers 11 bases. CDR1 is KGHSH and CDR2 is LQKENI in the germline V gene. The junction had 11 bases not matched to a gene; V was cut back by 4 bases and J by 7 bases. The CDR3 loop spans 16 amino acids. CDR3 sequence: CASSQQGQGARGEAFF. In DNA, the CDR3 is TGTGCCAGCTCACAACAAGGACAGGGGGCGAGGGGTGAAGCTTTCTTT.

The chain joins TRBV19 to TRBJ2-2; 7 bases are shared with TRBD2. Germline V gives CDR1 LNHDA, CDR2 SQIVND (reference sequence). CDR3 length: 16 residues. V was pared by 5 bases and J by 3 bases, with 9 bases of the junction left unmatched. The CDR3 here is CASSPPGRAYTGELFF. CDR3 bases: TGTGCCAGTAGTCCACCTGGGAGGGCCTACACCGGGGAGCTGTTTTTT.

This clone was seen a single time. The chain has TRBV18 and TRBJ2-5; 7 bases align to TRBD2. The CDR3 spans 14 residues. J was trimmed by 5 bases and V by 3 bases; bases with no gene match: 6. Germline V gene sequence: CDR1 KGHSH, CDR2 LQKENI. The CDR3, as DNA: TGTGCCAGCTCACCGGGGGGGTCCGGGGAGACCCAGTACTTC. It yields the protein CASSPGGSGETQYF.

The V and J genes are TRBV28 and TRBJ1-4; TRBD1 agrees at 7 bases. The V gene end was trimmed by 4 bases and the J gene end by 5 bases; junction bases not matched to a gene: 10. This CDR3 is 16 amino acids long. Per germline, CDR1 MDHEN and CDR2 SYDVKM. CDR3 coding DNA: TGTGCCAGCAGTTCGGTGACAGGGTTGGGGAATGAAAAACTGTTTTTT. Translated, it gives CASSSVTGLGNEKLFF.

The rearrangement joins TRBV28 to TRBJ1-5; 12 bases are a match to TRBD1. CDR3 length: 15 amino acids. V dropped 6 bases and J dropped 8; count of bases not matched to a gene: 8. Germline V gene data show CDR1 as MDHEN and CDR2 as SYDVKM. The CDR3 bases are TGTGCCAGCAGCCGGGGGACAGGGGGCAAGGAGCCCCAGCATTTT. Protein: CASSRGTGGKEPQHF.

The chain employs TRBV3-1 (or the pseudogene TRBV3-2) and TRBJ1-2, with a weak D call TRBD1 (6 bases). Germline V gives CDR1 LGHDT, CDR2 YNNKEL (reference sequence). Trimming left V 4 bases short and J 4 bases short, with 10 bases between. There are 13 residues in the CDR3. Here the CDR3 reads CASSPWTAYGYTF. The CDR3 DNA is TGTGCCAGCAGCCCCTGGACAGCCTATGGCTACACCTTC.

The genes are TRBV19 and TRBJ2-2, with 9 bases that match TRBD1. V was clipped by 5 bases and J by 2 bases; unmatched bases: 6. Looked up from germline, CDR1 is LNHDA and CDR2 is SQIVND (reference sequence). This CDR3 region has 16 residues. CDR3 region: CASSVRTGDNTGELFF. CDR3 coding DNA: TGTGCCAGTAGTGTGCGGACAGGGGACAACACCGGGGAGCTGTTTTTT.

The chain joins TRBV6-1 to TRBJ1-5, with 8 bases matching TRBD1. The CDR3 covers 14 residues. V gave up 1 base and J gave up 5 bases; unmatched junction bases: 1. Germline V gene sequence: CDR1 MNHNS, CDR2 SASEGT. CDR3 sequence (DNA): TGTGCCAGCAGTGAAGGACAGGGGTATCAGCCCCAGCATTTT. This sequence encodes CASSEGQGYQPQHF.

This rearrangement joins TRBV5-4 to TRBJ2-1; D possibly corresponds to TRBD2 (6 bases). CDR1 and CDR2 (germline): SGHNT, YYREEE (reference sequence). The V end lost 4 bases, the J end lost 1 base, and 12 bases lay between the germline ends. The CDR3 spans 15 residues. The CDR3 loop is CASSGRERSYNEQFF. The CDR3 coding sequence is TGTGCCAGCAGCGGGCGGGAACGATCCTACAATGAGCAGTTCTTC.

The chain has TRBV14 and TRBJ2-7, with 12 bases fitting TRBD2. V lost 5 bases and J lost 1; bases outside the gene matches: 3. Germline assignment: CDR1 SGHDN and CDR2 FVKESK. The CDR3 consists of 15 residues. The CDR3 spells CASSYGTSGSYEQYF. The CDR3 DNA sequence: TGTGCCAGCAGCTATGGGACTAGCGGGTCCTACGAGCAGTACTTC.

Regarding this clone: The junction departs from the called germline gene at one end, perhaps through a read error. V and J are TRBV18 and TRBJ1-3; 9 positions agree with TRBD1. The CDR3 has 16 amino acids. From germline, CDR1 is KGHSH and CDR2 LQKENI. The CDR3: CASSPEQGARGNTIYF. Written as DNA, the CDR3 is TGTGCCAGTTCACCTGAACAGGGGGCGCGTGGAAACACCATATATTTT.

This chain connects TRBV19 to TRBJ1-2; D is possibly TRBD1 (5 bases). Trimming took 4 bases from V and 3 from J, leaving 9 bases between them. The V gene's germline CDR1 is LNHDA and CDR2 SQIVND (reference sequence). CDR3 size: 13 residues. The CDR3 reads CASSTRVDYGYTF. CDR3 nucleotide sequence: TGTGCCAGTAGTACCAGGGTTGACTATGGCTACACCTTC.

The chain combines TRBV5-7 with TRBJ2-5, with 7 nucleotides matching TRBD1. TRBV5-7 has ORF status, its function being uncertain. The CDR3 consists of 19 residues. The J segment lost 3 bases and the V segment lost 2 bases, leaving 19 bases of the junction unmatched. The CDR3 nucleotides read TGTGCCAGCAGCTTTACCGAGGGGATTTTGGACAGGCTCGAAGAGACCCAGTACTTC. It translates to CASSFTEGILDRLEETQYF.

The chain employs TRBV5-8 and TRBJ1-5; D is unresolved. Trimming removed 0 bases at V and 4 bases at J, with 11 bases between. The CDR3 consists of 15 residues. Germline CDR1 and CDR2: SGHTS and YDEGEE. This CDR3 reads CASSLVSGENQPQHF. CDR3 DNA: TGTGCCAGCAGCTTGGTATCGGGAGAAAATCAGCCCCAGCATTTT.

The chain recombines TRBV6-5 with TRBJ2-1, with 8 bases matching TRBD2. Germline V lookup: CDR1 MNHEY, CDR2 SVGAGI. The CDR3 consists of 15 residues. The V segment lost 6 bases and the J segment 6 bases; nucleotides outside the gene matches: 10. The DNA for the CDR3 is TGTGCCAGCAGCCGGGGACTAGACGGGGCCAATGAGCAGTTCTTC. It is translated as CASSRGLDGANEQFF.

The chain is built from TRBV27 and TRBJ1-3; D is unresolved. V shed 3 bases and J shed 3 bases, with 9 bases lying between them. In germline, CDR1 is MNHEY, CDR2 SMNVEV (reference sequence). The length of the CDR3 is 14 residues. The CDR3 DNA reads TGTGCCAGCAGTTTTGGAGGAGGTGGAAACACCATATATTTT. It yields the protein CASSFGGGGNTIYF.

The J gene is TRBJ2-5, the V gene TRBV5-6, with D hard to call. CDR3 length equals 13 residues. V was cut by 4 bases and J by 3 bases, with 10 bases left in between. Germline CDR1 and CDR2: SGHDT and YYEEEE. The chain's CDR3 is CASSRGPEETQYF. The CDR3 bases are TGTGCCAGCAGCCGAGGCCCCGAAGAGACCCAGTACTTC.

V usage is TRBV5-3 and J usage is TRBJ2-4; no clear D gene. TRBV5-3 is flagged as an ORF with uncertain function. The CDR3 is 14 amino acids. Trimming left V 0 bases short and J 2 bases short, with 6 bases between. CDR3 amino acids: CARSLDPSKNIQYF. The CDR3 nucleotides are TGTGCCAGAAGCTTGGATCCTTCCAAAAACATTCAGTACTTC.

This chain uses TRBV7-9 with TRBJ1-1; 8 bases line up with TRBD1. Germline V gene lookup returns CDR1 SEHNR and CDR2 FQNEAQ (reference sequence). V was clipped by 5 bases and J by 1 base; unmatched bases: 6. CDR3 length equals 15 residues. CDR3 in DNA: TGTGCCAGCAGCAGCCGGACAGGGACGAACACTGAAGCTTTCTTT. Translated, it gives CASSSRTGTNTEAFF. Filled out from reference TRBV7-9 and TRBJ1-1, the complete variable domain reads DTGVSQNPRHKITKRGQNVTFRCDPISEHNRLYWYRQTLGQGPEFLTYFQNEAQLEKSRLLSDRFSAERPKGSFSTLEIQRTEQGDSAMYLCASSSRTGTNTEAFFGQGTRLTVV.

This clone was observed once. The chain has TRBV5-1 and TRBJ2-2; D perhaps matches TRBD1 (5 bases). V was pared by 0 bases and J by 4 bases, with 13 bases between. This CDR3 region has 16 residues. Germline V CDR1 and CDR2: SGHRS, YFSETQ. CDR3 DNA: TGCGCCAGCAGCTTGGTTCGGCAGGACATCACCGGGGAGCTGTTTTTT. Amino acids: CASSLVRQDITGELFF.

This chain joins TRBV5-5 and TRBJ2-7; 9 bases match TRBD2. The CDR3 runs 16 residues. The J segment lost 6 bases and the V segment lost 0 bases, leaving 10 bases of the junction unmatched. Germline values: CDR1 SGHKS, CDR2 YYEKEE (reference sequence). CDR3 region: CASSLGPSGGRAEQYF. The CDR3 DNA is TGTGCCAGCAGCTTGGGGCCCAGTGGCGGGAGGGCCGAGCAGTACTTC.

V gene TRBV4-3 combines with J gene TRBJ2-2; a weak D match, TRBD2 (5 bases). V was trimmed by 1 base and J by 0 bases, leaving 21 bases between them. The CDR3 is 20 residues long. Per the germline V gene, CDR1 is LGHNA and CDR2 is YSLEER. The CDR3 loop reads CASSQAAGIREPPNTGELFF. The CDR3 DNA reads as TGCGCCAGCAGCCAAGCCGCCGGGATAAGGGAACCTCCGAACACCGGGGAGCTGTTTTTT.

This clone occurred a few times. This rearrangement joins TRBV6-6 to TRBJ1-1; D perhaps matches TRBD1 (6 bases). V was shortened by 6 bases and J by 7 bases, with 15 bases between the two germline ends. CDR1 and CDR2 (germline): MNHNY, SVGAGI (reference sequence). This CDR3 contains 13 residues. The CDR3 bases are TGTGCCAGCAGATCCTCGGACAGACGTGAAGCTTTCTTT. Its translation is CASRSSDRREAFF.

The genes are TRBV28 and TRBJ1-3, with D unresolved. V lost 5 bases and J 2 bases, leaving 10 bases between the germline ends. The CDR3 length is 14 residues. Germline CDR1 MDHEN, CDR2 SYDVKM. CDR3 residues: CASSAASPGNTIYF. In DNA form, the CDR3 reads TGTGCCAGCAGTGCGGCCAGCCCTGGAAACACCATATATTTT.

This chain joins TRBV30 and TRBJ1-3; D is perhaps TRBD1 (5 bases). Trimming shortened V by 1 base and J by 4 bases, and 14 bases separated the two germline ends. Germline V gene lookup returns CDR1 GTSNPN and CDR2 SVGIG (reference sequence). There are 15 residues in the CDR3. The CDR3 DNA is TGTGCCTGGAGTGCCCCCGGCAGGGCAGGAAACACCATATATTTT. Translated: CAWSAPGRAGNTIYF.

As DNA, the CDR3 is TGTGCCAGCAGTGGACCTTTAGGACAGGGATCAGGAAACACCATATATTTT. Amino acids: CASSGPLGQGSGNTIYF. The chain joins TRBV6-1 to TRBJ1-3; 8 nucleotides match TRBD1. CDR1 MNHNS and CDR2 SASEGT come from the germline V gene. This CDR3 has 17 amino acids. V trimming: 4 bases; J trimming: 4 bases; junction bases outside the gene matches: 12.

The chain uses TRBV18 and TRBJ2-2, with unresolved D. Germline V gives CDR1 KGHSH, CDR2 LQKENI. Trimming removed 2 bases at V and 1 base at J, with 11 bases between. This CDR3 has 16 residues. The CDR3 loop is CASSPAPLVNTGELFF. As DNA, the CDR3 is TGTGCCAGCTCACCAGCCCCCTTAGTGAACACCGGGGAGCTGTTTTTT. Based on the CDR3 plus reference TRBV18 and TRBJ2-2, the full variable domain is NAGVMQNPRHLVRRRGQEARLRCSPMKGHSHVYWYRQLPEEGLKFMVYLQKENIIDESGMPKERFSAEFPKEGPSILRIQQVVRGDSAAYFCASSPAPLVNTGELFFGEGSRLTVL.